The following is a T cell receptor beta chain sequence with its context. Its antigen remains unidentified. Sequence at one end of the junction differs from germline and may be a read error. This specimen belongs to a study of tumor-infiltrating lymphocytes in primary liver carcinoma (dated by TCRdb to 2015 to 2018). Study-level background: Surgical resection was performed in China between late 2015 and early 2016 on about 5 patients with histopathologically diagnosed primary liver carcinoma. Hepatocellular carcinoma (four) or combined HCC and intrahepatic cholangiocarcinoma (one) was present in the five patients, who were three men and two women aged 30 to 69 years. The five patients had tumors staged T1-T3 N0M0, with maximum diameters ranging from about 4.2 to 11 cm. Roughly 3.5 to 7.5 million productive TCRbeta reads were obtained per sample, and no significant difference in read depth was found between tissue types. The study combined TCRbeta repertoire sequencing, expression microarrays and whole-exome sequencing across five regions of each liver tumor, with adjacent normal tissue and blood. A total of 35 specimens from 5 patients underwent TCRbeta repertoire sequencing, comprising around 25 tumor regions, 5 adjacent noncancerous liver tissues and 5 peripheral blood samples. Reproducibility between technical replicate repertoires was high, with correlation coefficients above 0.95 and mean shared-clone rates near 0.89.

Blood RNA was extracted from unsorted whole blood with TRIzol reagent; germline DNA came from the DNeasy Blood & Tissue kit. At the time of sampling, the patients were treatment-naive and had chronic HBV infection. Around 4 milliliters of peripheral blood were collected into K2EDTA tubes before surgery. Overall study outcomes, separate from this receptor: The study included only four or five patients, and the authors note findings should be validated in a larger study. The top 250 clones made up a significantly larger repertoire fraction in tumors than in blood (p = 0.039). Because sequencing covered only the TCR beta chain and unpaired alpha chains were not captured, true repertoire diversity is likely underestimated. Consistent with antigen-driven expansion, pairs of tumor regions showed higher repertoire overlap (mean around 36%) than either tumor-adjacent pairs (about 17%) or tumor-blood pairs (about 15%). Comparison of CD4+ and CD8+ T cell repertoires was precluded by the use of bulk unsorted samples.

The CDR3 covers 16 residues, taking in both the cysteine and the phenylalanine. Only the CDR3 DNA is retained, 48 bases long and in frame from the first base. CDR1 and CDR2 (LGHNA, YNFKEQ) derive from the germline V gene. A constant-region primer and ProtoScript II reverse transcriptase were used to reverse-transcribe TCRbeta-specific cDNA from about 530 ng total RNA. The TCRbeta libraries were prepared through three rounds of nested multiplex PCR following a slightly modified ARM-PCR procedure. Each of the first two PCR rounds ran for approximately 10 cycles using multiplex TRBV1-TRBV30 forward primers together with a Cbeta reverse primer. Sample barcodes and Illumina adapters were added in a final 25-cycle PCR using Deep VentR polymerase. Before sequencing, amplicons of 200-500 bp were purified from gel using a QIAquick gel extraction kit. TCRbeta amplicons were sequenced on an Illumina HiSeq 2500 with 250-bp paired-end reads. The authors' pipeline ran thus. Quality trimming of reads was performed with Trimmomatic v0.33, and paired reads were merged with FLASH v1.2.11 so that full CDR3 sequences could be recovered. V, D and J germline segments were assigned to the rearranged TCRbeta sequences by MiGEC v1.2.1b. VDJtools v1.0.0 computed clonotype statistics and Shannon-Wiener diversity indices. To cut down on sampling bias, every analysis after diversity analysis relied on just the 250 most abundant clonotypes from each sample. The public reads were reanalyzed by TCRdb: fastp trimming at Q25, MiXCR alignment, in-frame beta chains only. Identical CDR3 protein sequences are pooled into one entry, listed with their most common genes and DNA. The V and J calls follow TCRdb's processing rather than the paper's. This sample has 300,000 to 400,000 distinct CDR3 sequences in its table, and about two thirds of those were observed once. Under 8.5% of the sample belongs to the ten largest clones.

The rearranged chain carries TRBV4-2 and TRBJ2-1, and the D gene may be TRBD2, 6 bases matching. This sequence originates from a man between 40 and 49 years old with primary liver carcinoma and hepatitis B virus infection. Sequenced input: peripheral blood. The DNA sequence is TGTGCCAGCAACCAAGATCGGAGGGTCCTATTCGGTGAGCAGTTCTTC. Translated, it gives CASNQDRRVLFGEQFF.